This entry lists 5 T cell receptor beta chains sequenced from one sample in a study of T cell repertoires in cytomegalovirus infection. TCRdb itself ran the reads through MiXCR, one entry per CDR3 protein. The sample consists of approximately 500,000 distinct CDR3 sequences, 16% of them appearing once. The sample was CD8+ T cells from PBMCs. The receptors derive from a human donor in good health (CMV status not recorded). Some clones in this sample may be carry-over from other donors' samples.

CDR3 nucleotide sequence: TGTGCCAGCAGTGACCAGGCAACGCTCTCCTACAATGAGCAGTTCTTC. This gives the protein CASSDQATLSYNEQFF. The gene calls are TRBV6-4 and TRBJ2-1; D remains ambiguous. Germline V CDR1 and CDR2: MRHNA, SNTAGT. Trimming left V 2 bases short and J 0 bases short, with 11 bases between. The CDR3 runs 16 residues.

At least ten counts were recorded for this clonotype. V gene TRBV4-2 combines with J gene TRBJ2-7; 11 nucleotides agree with TRBD1. The germline V gene encodes CDR1 LGHNA and CDR2 YNFKEQ. J gave up 2 bases and V 0 bases, and 3 bases lay outside the gene matches. The length of the CDR3 is 16 residues. CDR3 sequence reads: CASSQDSGQGAYEQYF. DNA for the CDR3: TGTGCCAGCAGCCAAGATTCGGGACAGGGGGCCTACGAGCAGTACTTC.

This clonotype was seen repeatedly, ten times or more. This rearrangement joins TRBV7-8 to TRBJ2-2, with TRBD1 as a possible D gene (6 bases). The CDR3 runs 16 residues. CDR1 is SGHVS, CDR2 FQNEAQ, per germline. Trimming took off 7 bases at V and 6 bases at J, with 21 bases between the two ends. CDR3 in DNA: TGTGCCAGCACCCTAAAGGCAGGGGTGGGTGCCGGGGAGCTGTTTTTT. Protein: CASTLKAGVGAGELFF. Using reference TRBV7-8 and TRBJ2-2 for the parts outside the CDR3, the full variable domain is GAGVSQSPRYKVAKRGQDVALRCDPISGHVSLFWYQQALGQGPEFLTYFQNEAQLDKSGLPSDRFFAERPEGSVSTLKIQRTQQEDSAVYLCASTLKAGVGAGELFFGEGSRLTVL.

This sequence joins TRBV27 and TRBJ2-3; 7 bases align to TRBD1. The CDR3 length is 15 residues. CDR1 and CDR2 (germline): MNHEY, SMNVEV (reference sequence). J gave up 7 bases and V 0 bases, and 7 bases lay outside the gene matches. CDR3 region: CASSLSGQVSYTQYF. Written as DNA, the CDR3 is TGTGCCAGCAGTTTATCAGGACAGGTTTCATATACGCAGTATTTT.

This clonotype showed up many times. This rearrangement joins TRBV6-6 to TRBJ1-6; D remains unclear. Per the germline V gene, CDR1 is MNHNY and CDR2 is SVGAGI (reference sequence). V was shortened by 10 bases and J by 3 bases, with 16 bases between the two germline ends. CDR3 length: 15 amino acids. Here the CDR3 DNA reads TGTGCCACCCGGATAGTCTCGAACTATAATTCACCCCTCCACTTT. This translates into CATRIVSNYNSPLHF.